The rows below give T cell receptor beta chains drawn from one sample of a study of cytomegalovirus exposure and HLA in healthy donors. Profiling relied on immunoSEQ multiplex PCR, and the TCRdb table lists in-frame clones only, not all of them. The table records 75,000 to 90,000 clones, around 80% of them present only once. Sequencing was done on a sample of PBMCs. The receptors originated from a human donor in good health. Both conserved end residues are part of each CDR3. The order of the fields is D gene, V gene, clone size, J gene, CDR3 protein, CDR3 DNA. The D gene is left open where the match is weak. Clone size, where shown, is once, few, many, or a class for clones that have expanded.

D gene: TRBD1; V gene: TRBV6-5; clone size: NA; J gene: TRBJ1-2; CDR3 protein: CASSPGQGNYGYTF; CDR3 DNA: TGTGCCAGCAGTCCCGGACAGGGAAACTATGGCTACACCTTC
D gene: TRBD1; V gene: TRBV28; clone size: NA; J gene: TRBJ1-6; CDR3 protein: CASSSRDSRNSPLHF; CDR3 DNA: TGTGCCAGCAGTTCCCGGGACAGTAGGAATTCACCCCTCCACTTT
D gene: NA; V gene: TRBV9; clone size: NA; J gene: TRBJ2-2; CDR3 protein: CASSVSRELFF; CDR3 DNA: TGTGCCAGCAGCGTTAGCCGAGAGCTGTTTTTT
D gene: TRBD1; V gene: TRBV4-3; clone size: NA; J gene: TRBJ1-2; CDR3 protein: CASSQEGTGVLYGYTF; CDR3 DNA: TGCGCCAGCAGCCAAGAAGGGACAGGGGTCCTCTATGGCTACACCTTC
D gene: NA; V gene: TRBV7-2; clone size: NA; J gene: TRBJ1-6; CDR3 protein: CASSLVGVDNSPLHF; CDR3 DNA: TGTGCCAGCAGCTTAGTCGGGGTTGATAATTCACCCCTCCACTTT
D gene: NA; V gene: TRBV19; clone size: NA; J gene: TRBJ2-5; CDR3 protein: CASSMRSLSEQYF; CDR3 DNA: TGTGCCAGTAGTATGAGGAGTTTAAGTGAGCAGTACTTC
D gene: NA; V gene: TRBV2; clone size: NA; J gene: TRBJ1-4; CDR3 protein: CASSQGQRGVELFF; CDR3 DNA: TGTGCCAGCAGTCAAGGGCAGCGGGGAGTCGAACTGTTTTTT
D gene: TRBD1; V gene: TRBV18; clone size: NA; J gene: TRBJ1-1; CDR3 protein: CASPASEDRAEAFF; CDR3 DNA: TGTGCCAGCCCCGCTTCCGAGGACAGGGCTGAAGCTTTCTTT
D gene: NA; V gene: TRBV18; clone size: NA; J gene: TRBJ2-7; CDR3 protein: CASSPRGGAAYEQYF; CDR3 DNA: TGTGCCAGCTCACCTAGGGGGGGGGCAGCCTACGAGCAGTACTTC
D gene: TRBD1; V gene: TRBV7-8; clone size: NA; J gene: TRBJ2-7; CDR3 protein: CASSLGGQGPRAYEQYF; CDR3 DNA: TGTGCCAGCAGCTTAGGGGGACAGGGGCCGAGAGCCTACGAGCAGTACTTC
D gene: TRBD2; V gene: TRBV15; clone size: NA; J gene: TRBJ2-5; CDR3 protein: CATSRDGLAGIQETQYF; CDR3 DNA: TGTGCCACCAGCAGAGATGGCCTAGCGGGTATCCAAGAGACCCAGTACTTC
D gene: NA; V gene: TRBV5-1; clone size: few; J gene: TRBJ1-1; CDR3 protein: CASSLYRSNTEAFF; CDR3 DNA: TGCGCCAGCAGCTTGTACAGATCAAACACTGAAGCTTTCTTT
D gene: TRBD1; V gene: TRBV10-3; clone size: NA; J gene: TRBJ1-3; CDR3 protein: CAINPGQGDTIYF; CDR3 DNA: TGTGCCATCAATCCGGGACAGGGTGACACCATATATTTT
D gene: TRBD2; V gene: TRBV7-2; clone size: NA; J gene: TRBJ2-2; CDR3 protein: CASSPQAGGPGELFF; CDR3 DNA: TGTGCCAGCAGCCCACAAGCGGGGGGCCCCGGGGAGCTGTTTTTT
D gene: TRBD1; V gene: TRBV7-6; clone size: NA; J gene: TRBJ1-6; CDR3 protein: CASSAGGVNSPLHF; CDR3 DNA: TGTGCCAGCAGCGCAGGGGGCGTCAATTCACCCCTCCACTTT
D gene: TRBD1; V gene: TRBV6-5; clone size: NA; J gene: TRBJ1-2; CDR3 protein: CASTGQGDGYTF; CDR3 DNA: TGTGCCAGCACAGGACAGGGGGACGGCTACACCTTC
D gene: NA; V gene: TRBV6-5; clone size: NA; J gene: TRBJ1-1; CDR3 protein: CASSYYRGSYEAFF; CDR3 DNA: TGTGCCAGCAGTTATTATCGCGGGAGCTATGAAGCTTTCTTT
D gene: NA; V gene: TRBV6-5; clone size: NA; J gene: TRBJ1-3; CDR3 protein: CASSLLSVGNTIYF; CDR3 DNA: TGTGCCAGCAGCCTACTATCGGTTGGAAACACCATATATTTT
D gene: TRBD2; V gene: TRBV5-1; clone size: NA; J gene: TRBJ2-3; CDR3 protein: CASTESGAAKTQYF; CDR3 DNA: TGCGCCAGCACCGAAAGCGGGGCCGCGAAGACGCAGTATTTT
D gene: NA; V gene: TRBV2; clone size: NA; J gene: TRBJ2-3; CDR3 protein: CASSRLATKGYTQYF; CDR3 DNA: TGTGCCAGCAGCAGGCTAGCGACGAAGGGGTATACGCAGTATTTT
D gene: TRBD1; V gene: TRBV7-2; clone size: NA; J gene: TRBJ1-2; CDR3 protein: CASSLVQGINYGYTF; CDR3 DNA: TGTGCCAGCAGCTTAGTACAGGGGATAAACTATGGCTACACCTTC
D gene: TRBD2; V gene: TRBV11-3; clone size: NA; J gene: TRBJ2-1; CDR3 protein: CASSLAGGYNEQFF; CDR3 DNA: TGTGCCAGCAGCTTAGCGGGGGGGTACAATGAGCAGTTCTTC
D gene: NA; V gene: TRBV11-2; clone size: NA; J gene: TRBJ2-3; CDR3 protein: CASSNRDFSTDTQYF; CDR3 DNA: TGTGCCAGCAGTAACCGGGACTTTTCCACAGATACGCAGTATTTT
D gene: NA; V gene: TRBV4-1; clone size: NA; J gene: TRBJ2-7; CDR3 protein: CASSSGGEQYF; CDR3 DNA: TGCGCCAGCAGCTCCGGGGGAGAGCAGTACTTC
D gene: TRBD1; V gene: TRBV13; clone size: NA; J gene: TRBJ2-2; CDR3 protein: CASSTSTGGERAGELFF; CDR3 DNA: TGTGCCAGCAGCACCTCGACAGGGGGCGAGAGGGCCGGGGAGCTGTTTTTT
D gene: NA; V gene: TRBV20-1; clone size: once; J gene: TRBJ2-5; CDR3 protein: CSAGGAETQYF; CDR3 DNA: TGCAGTGCGGGGGGAGCCGAGACCCAGTACTTC
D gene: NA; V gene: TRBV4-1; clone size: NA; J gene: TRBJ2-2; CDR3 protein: CASSQAQGNGELFF; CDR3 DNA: TGCGCCAGCAGCCAGGCGCAGGGGAACGGGGAGCTGTTTTTT
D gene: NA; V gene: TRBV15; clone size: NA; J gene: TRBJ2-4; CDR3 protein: CATSRERAGRNIQYF; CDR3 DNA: TGTGCCACCAGCAGAGAGAGGGCCGGGAGAAACATTCAGTACTTC
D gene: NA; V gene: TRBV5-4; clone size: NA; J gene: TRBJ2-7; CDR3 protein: CASSSTQVAYEQYF; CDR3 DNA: TGTGCCAGCAGCTCCACTCAGGTCGCCTACGAGCAGTACTTC
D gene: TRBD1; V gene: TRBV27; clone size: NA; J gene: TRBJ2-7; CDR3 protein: CASSLTSHGAGGYEQYF; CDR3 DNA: TGTGCCAGCAGTTTAACATCTCACGGGGCAGGGGGCTACGAGCAGTACTTC
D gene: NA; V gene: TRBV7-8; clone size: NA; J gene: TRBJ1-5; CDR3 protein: CASSLEAGYSNQPQHF; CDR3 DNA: TGTGCCAGCAGCTTAGAGGCGGGATATAGCAATCAGCCCCAGCATTTT
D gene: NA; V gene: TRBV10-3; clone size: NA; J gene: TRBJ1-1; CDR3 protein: CAISESTEGVAFF; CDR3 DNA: TGTGCCATCAGTGAGTCTACAGAAGGCGTGGCTTTCTTT
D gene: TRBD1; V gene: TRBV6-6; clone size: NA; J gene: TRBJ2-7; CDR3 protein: CASSSGQGGWDEQYF; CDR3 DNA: TGTGCCAGCAGCTCGGGACAGGGTGGGTGGGACGAGCAGTACTTC
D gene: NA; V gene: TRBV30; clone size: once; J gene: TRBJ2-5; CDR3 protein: CAWDAGVGETQYF; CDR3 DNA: TGTGCGTGGGATGCAGGGGTTGGAGAGACCCAGTACTTC
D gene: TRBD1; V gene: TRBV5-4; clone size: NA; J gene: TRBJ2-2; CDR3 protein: CASSLATGGLGGELFF; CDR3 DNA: TGTGCCAGCAGCTTGGCCACAGGGGGCTTGGGCGGGGAGCTGTTTTTT
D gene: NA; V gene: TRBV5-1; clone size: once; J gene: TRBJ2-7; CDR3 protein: CASSPEGISGYEQYF; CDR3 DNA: TGCGCCAGCAGCCCGGAGGGGATTTCGGGCTACGAGCAGTACTTC
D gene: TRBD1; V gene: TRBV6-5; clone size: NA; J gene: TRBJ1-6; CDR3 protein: CASSSQGASITSPLHF; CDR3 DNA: TGTGCCAGCAGTTCCCAGGGGGCTAGTATTACTTCACCCCTCCACTTT
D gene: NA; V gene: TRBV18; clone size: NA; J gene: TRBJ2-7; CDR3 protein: CASSQGHPYEQYF; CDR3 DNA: TGTGCCAGCTCACAGGGACACCCCTACGAGCAGTACTTC
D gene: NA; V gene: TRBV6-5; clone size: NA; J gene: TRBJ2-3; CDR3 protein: CASADSRATDTQYF; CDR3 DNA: TGTGCCAGCGCGGACTCTAGAGCCACAGATACGCAGTATTTT
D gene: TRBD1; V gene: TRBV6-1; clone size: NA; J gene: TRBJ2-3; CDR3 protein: CASSFQGAQTDTQYF; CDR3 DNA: TGTGCCAGCAGTTTCCAGGGGGCGCAAACAGATACGCAGTATTTT
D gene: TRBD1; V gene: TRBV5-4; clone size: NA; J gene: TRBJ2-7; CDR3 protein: CASSQGTDYEQYF; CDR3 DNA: TGTGCCAGCAGCCAAGGGACAGACTACGAGCAGTACTTC
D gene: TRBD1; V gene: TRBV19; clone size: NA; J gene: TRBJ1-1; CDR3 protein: CASRIKDRGPNTEAFF; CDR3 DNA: TGTGCCAGTAGAATCAAGGACAGGGGGCCGAACACTGAAGCTTTCTTT
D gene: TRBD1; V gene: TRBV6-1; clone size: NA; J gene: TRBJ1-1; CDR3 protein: CASSFRDSQRSEAFF; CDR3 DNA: TGTGCCAGCAGTTTCCGGGACAGTCAACGTTCTGAAGCTTTCTTT